The sequence of this TCR beta chain was determined in a study of siplizumab effects on memory and regulatory T cells. Findings and limits, study-wide: The alloreactive clones that mapped to unstimulated subsets made up only a minor fraction. Memory cells that were CD4+ and unstimulated gave rise to alloreactive sequences, which siplizumab significantly reduced.

The CDR3 is 13 residues long. V lost 5 bases to trimming and J lost 7 bases; unmatched junction nucleotides: 8. Germline CDR1 reads SGHDT; CDR2 reads YYEEEE. Concerning this clone itself: Its antigen is unknown.

Approximately 100,000 TCR templates were measured in each sample. Clones were sequenced by immunoSEQ multiplex PCR, and TCRdb holds only the in-frame ones, with some missing. The table lists over 70,000 clones, 85% to 90% of them singletons. What was sequenced was CD4+ T cells sorted from blood. The V call is TRBV5-6, the J call TRBJ1-2, with 7 bases matching TRBD1. This TCR derives from a human donor in good health. The CDR3 spells CASSTIGGFGYTF. The DNA for the CDR3 is TGTGCCAGCAGTACGATAGGGGGCTTTGGCTACACCTTC.